This TCR beta chain was captured in a study of molecular identifiers for immune sequencing clone quantification. Findings of the study overall: In CMV-specific effectors, clones above 20 copies held over 99% of molecules; naive, under 1%. Even with some 1 million naive cells present, spiked Jurkat TCR RNA from one cell was reportedly detectable.

TCRdb analysed the PCR reads with MiXCR anew, one entry per CDR3 protein. The data contain approximately 54,000 distinct CDR3 sequences, less than 25% of them singletons. J gave up 5 bases and V 5 bases, and 10 bases lay outside the gene matches. The CDR3 runs to 17 residues. CDR1 and CDR2 (germline): MDHEN, SYDVKM. This clonotype came up many times. Its antigen is not identified. The TCR comes from a human donor in good health. Some libraries in this study had Jurkat cell RNA spiked in. V usage is TRBV28 and J usage is TRBJ2-7, with 15 bases matching TRBD2. Sequenced input: naive CD8+ T cells from blood, with Jurkat cell RNA spiked in. Stated subset: FACS-sorted CD8+CD4-CCR7+CD45RA+ naive T cells. The DNA for the CDR3 is TGTGCCAGCAGTCCAGGACTAGCGGGAGGGCCTGGCAACGAGCAGTACTTC. Amino acid sequence: CASSPGLAGGPGNEQYF.